These 27 T cell receptor beta chains were sequenced from one sample in a study of OX40 agonist ivuxolimab in advanced cancers. Sequencing used immunoSEQ multiplex PCR; TCRdb keeps in-frame clones, though not all of them. The sample consists of roughly 56,000 clones, more than 75% of them appearing once. The sample in question was CD4+ or CD8+ T cells sorted from blood, obtained in a trial of the OX40 agonist ivuxolimab. The receptors originated from an adult with an advanced solid tumor such as melanoma, head and neck, liver or kidney cancer.

The chain is built from TRBV4-1 and TRBJ2-1, with TRBD2 matching over 8 bases. V gave up 4 bases and J gave up 3 bases; unmatched junction bases: 17. Per germline, CDR1 MGHRA and CDR2 YSYEKL. The CDR3 consists of 19 residues. The CDR3 loop reads CASSPSRLAGRKDYNEQFF. CDR3 in DNA: TGCGCCAGCAGCCCGAGCAGGCTAGCGGGCAGAAAAGACTACAATGAGCAGTTCTTC.

The rearrangement links TRBV11-3 to TRBJ2-5; D is possibly TRBD1 (7 bases). Germline CDR1 is SGHNT and CDR2 is YENEEA. CDR3 length: 14 residues. V dropped 5 bases and J dropped 5 bases, with 15 bases sitting between them. For the CDR3, the DNA is TGTGCCAGCAGCCGTACACAGGGGAGGGAGACCCAGTACTTC. It translates to CASSRTQGRETQYF.

The chain couples TRBV11-3 to TRBJ2-2; D is possibly TRBD1 (6 bases). The germline CDR1 and CDR2 sequences are SGHNT and YENEEA. V dropped 3 bases and J dropped 1 base, with 15 bases sitting between them. The CDR3 runs 17 residues. In nucleotides, the CDR3 is TGTGCCAGCAGCTTCCGCCGGGACATCTGGAACACCGGGGAGCTGTTTTTT. Amino acids: CASSFRRDIWNTGELFF.

The chain links TRBV5-1 to TRBJ2-2; D is undetermined. Germline V gene sequence: CDR1 SGHRS, CDR2 YFSETQ. V lost 0 bases, J lost 5 bases, and 8 bases lay in between. The CDR3 contains 14 residues. The CDR3 DNA reads TGCGCCAGCAGCTTGGCCCTGGGGACCGGGGAGCTGTTTTTT. It is translated as CASSLALGTGELFF.

This clone showed up just a few times. The chain is built from TRBV4-1 and TRBJ2-7; D is uncertain. Germline lookup yields CDR1 MGHRA and CDR2 YSYEKL. The CDR3 extends over 13 amino acids. Trimming took off 1 base at V and 5 bases at J, with 9 bases between the two ends. The CDR3 DNA reads TGCGCCAGCAGCCAAGCTCAGTACGACGAGCAGTACTTC. Its translation: CASSQAQYDEQYF.

The chain joins TRBV10-1 to TRBJ2-2, with 8 positions matching TRBD2. This CDR3 spans 14 amino acids. The J segment lost 5 bases and the V segment lost 6 bases, leaving 5 bases of the junction unmatched. CDR1 is WNHNN and CDR2 is SYGVQD in the germline V gene (reference sequence). The CDR3 reads CASRAGGVTGELFF. CDR3 bases: TGCGCCAGCAGAGCCGGGGGGGTAACCGGGGAGCTGTTTTTT.

This clone was detected once. The CDR3 coding sequence is TGCGCCAGCAGACGGGGGGACACTCAAGAGACCCAGTACTTC. Its protein product is CASRRGDTQETQYF. The chain combines TRBV5-1 with TRBJ2-5, with a tentative D call TRBD2 (7 bases). Germline loops: CDR1 SGHRS, CDR2 YFSETQ. The germline V and J ends were trimmed by 5 bases and 2 bases, with 13 bases remaining between them. The CDR3 is 14 residues long.

This sequence joins TRBV28 and TRBJ1-3, with no clear D. V shed 1 base and J shed 2 bases, with 0 bases lying between them. Germline assignment: CDR1 MDHEN and CDR2 SYDVKM. The CDR3 totals 12 residues. CDR3 sequence: CASSLSGNTIYF. The DNA for the CDR3 is TGTGCCAGCAGTTTATCTGGAAACACCATATATTTT.

CDR3 coding DNA: TGTGCCAGCAGCCCGACAGGGGGCGCCGATTCACCCCTCCACTTT. This sequence encodes CASSPTGGADSPLHF. The V and J genes are TRBV6-5 and TRBJ1-6; 10 positions agree with TRBD1. With V trimmed by 6 bases and J by 8 bases, 7 bases remained unmatched. CDR1 and CDR2 from the germline V gene are MNHEY and SVGAGI. CDR3 length: 15 residues.

The chain combines TRBV4-1 with TRBJ2-7, with TRBD2 matching 11 bases. Unmatched junction bases numbered 14, after V lost 3 bases and J lost 1 base. The CDR3 consists of 19 residues. Looked up from germline, CDR1 is MGHRA and CDR2 is YSYEKL. The DNA of the CDR3 is TGCGCCAGCAGCCATTCCCCGGTGATCGGGACTAGCGGATCCTACGAGCAGTACTTC. As protein: CASSHSPVIGTSGSYEQYF.

This clone showed up just once. The rearrangement uses TRBV9 and TRBJ2-7, with 8 bases lining up with TRBD2. CDR3 length equals 14 residues. The germline gives CDR1 SGDLS, CDR2 YYNGEE. Losses at the gene ends were 2 bases for V and 6 bases for J; bases not matched to a gene: 7. The CDR3 loop is CASSVLSGSLEQYF. For the CDR3, the DNA is TGTGCCAGCAGCGTTTTAAGCGGGAGTCTCGAGCAGTACTTC.

The table lists this clone with a count of one. The chain couples TRBV18 to TRBJ2-5; 9 bases line up with TRBD1. CDR3 length: 15 amino acids. V dropped 3 bases and J dropped 5; count of bases not matched to a gene: 7. The germline gives CDR1 KGHSH, CDR2 LQKENI. The DNA of the CDR3 is TGTGCCAGCTCACCTCTGGACAGGGGAGAGGAGACCCAGTACTTC. Translating it yields CASSPLDRGEETQYF.

In its sample, this clone was seen a few times. This chain connects TRBV11-2 to TRBJ2-7; 13 positions agree with TRBD2. The trim removed 3 bases at V and 5 bases at J, leaving 7 bases unmatched. Per germline, CDR1 SGHAT and CDR2 FQNNGV. The CDR3 is 16 residues long. DNA for the CDR3: TGTGCCAGCAGCTTTGGGACTAGCGGGACCAGGCACGAGCAGTACTTC. This encodes CASSFGTSGTRHEQYF.

V is TRBV6-1 and J is TRBJ2-1; TRBD2 aligns across 7 bases. Losses at the gene ends were 1 base for V and 2 bases for J; bases not matched to a gene: 2. CDR1 MNHNS and CDR2 SASEGT come from the germline V gene. CDR3 size: 15 residues. The CDR3 loop is CASSEGRETYNEQFF. CDR3 coding DNA: TGTGCCAGCAGTGAAGGGCGGGAGACCTACAATGAGCAGTTCTTC.

The J gene is TRBJ2-5, the V gene TRBV18, with 9 bases fitting TRBD2. With V trimmed by 6 bases and J by 5 bases, 7 bases remained unmatched. The CDR3 has 14 amino acids. Per germline, CDR1 KGHSH and CDR2 LQKENI. The CDR3 loop is CASSPPGLAETQYF. DNA of the CDR3: TGTGCCAGCTCCCCTCCGGGACTAGCTGAGACCCAGTACTTC.

This clone appeared a single time. The V gene is TRBV27, the J gene TRBJ2-1; D is ambiguous. Trimming stripped 1 base from V and 1 base from J, with 2 bases between. The CDR3 runs to 13 residues. The germline V gene encodes CDR1 MNHEY and CDR2 SMNVEV (reference sequence). Here the CDR3 reads CASSLYSYNEQFF. CDR3 DNA sequence: TGTGCCAGCAGTTTATATTCCTACAATGAGCAGTTCTTC.

The V and J genes are TRBV5-5 and TRBJ2-1; D might be TRBD1 or TRBD2, each matching 5 bases. The CDR3 covers 16 residues. Trimming pared 7 bases from V and 9 bases from J, leaving 26 bases between. The V gene's germline CDR1 is SGHKS and CDR2 YYEKEE (reference sequence). Here the CDR3 DNA reads TGTGCCAGCCGCCCCCTCCTGGGGGAAGCCAGAAGTGAGCAGTTCTTC. Protein product: CASRPLLGEARSEQFF.

The genes are TRBV4-2 and TRBJ1-3, with D tentatively TRBD1 (5 bases). The CDR3 runs to 16 residues. Germline V gene data show CDR1 as LGHNA and CDR2 as YNFKEQ. The ends were cut back, 0 bases at V and 1 base at J, with 10 bases in the middle. Here the CDR3 DNA reads TGTGCCAGCAGCCAAGATGGGGGGTTATCTGGAAACACCATATATTTT. Residues: CASSQDGGLSGNTIYF.

The gene calls are TRBV6-1 and TRBJ2-6; D gene ambiguous. V was clipped by 5 bases and J by 0 bases, with 8 bases between them. Germline CDR1 is MNHNS and CDR2 is SASEGT. CDR3 size: 15 residues. CDR3 nucleotide sequence: TGTGCCAGCAGTATACAGAGCTCTGGGGCCAACGTCCTGACTTTC. This encodes CASSIQSSGANVLTF.

This clone was recorded only once. The chain has TRBV4-3 and TRBJ2-7; D remains ambiguous. Germline loops: CDR1 LGHNA, CDR2 YSLEER. This CDR3 has 13 residues. V gave up 2 bases and J gave up 2 bases, with 7 bases separating them. This CDR3 is CASSQWLTYEQYF. The CDR3 DNA sequence: TGCGCCAGCAGCCAATGGCTCACCTACGAGCAGTACTTC.

V and J are TRBV7-9 and TRBJ2-7, with unresolved D. CDR1 SEHNR and CDR2 FQNEAQ come from the germline V gene (reference sequence). Trimming stripped 5 bases from V and 6 bases from J, with 8 bases between. CDR3 length: 11 amino acids. CDR3 protein: CASSLSSEQYF. In nucleotides, the CDR3 is TGTGCCAGCAGCCTAAGCAGCGAGCAGTACTTC.

The V and J genes are TRBV10-3 and TRBJ2-3, with 11 bases fitting TRBD2. The trim removed 0 bases at V and 6 bases at J, leaving 8 bases unmatched. The germline V gene has CDR1 ENHRY and CDR2 SYGVKD. The CDR3 has 17 amino acids. CDR3 bases: TGTGCCATCAGTGAGTCTACTAGCGGGAGAAAGGGGGATACGCAGTATTTT. This sequence encodes CAISESTSGRKGDTQYF.

The V call is TRBV15, the J call TRBJ1-4; D possibly corresponds to TRBD1 (5 bases). Per germline, CDR1 LNHNV and CDR2 YYDKDF (reference sequence). The CDR3 loop spans 15 amino acids. The V gene lost 0 bases and the J gene lost 8 bases, with 13 bases spanning the gap. CDR3 nucleotides: TGTGCCACCAGCAGAGAAACGGGACGGAACGAAAAACTGTTTTTT. Amino acid sequence: CATSRETGRNEKLFF.

This sequence joins TRBV7-9 and TRBJ2-5; 12 bases align to TRBD2. Germline trimming cut 6 bases from V and 5 bases from J; bases unmatched to any gene: 10. CDR1 and CDR2 (germline): SEHNR, FQNEAQ (reference sequence). CDR3 length: 16 amino acids. Here the CDR3 reads CASRSSGRATEETQYF. In DNA, the CDR3 is TGTGCCAGCAGATCTAGCGGGAGGGCTACGGAGGAGACCCAGTACTTC. Full variable domain (remainder filled in from reference TRBV7-9 and TRBJ2-5): DTGVSQNPRHKITKRGQNVTFRCDPISEHNRLYWYRQTLGQGPEFLTYFQNEAQLEKSRLLSDRFSAERPKGSFSTLEIQRTEQGDSAMYLCASRSSGRATEETQYFGPGTRLLVL.

This chain links TRBV5-6 with TRBJ2-7; D is unclear. Germline CDR1 is SGHDT and CDR2 is YYEEEE. The CDR3 consists of 12 residues. Trimming took 1 base from V and 2 from J, leaving 4 bases between them. CDR3 DNA sequence: TGTGCCAGCAGCTTGCGCACCTACGAGCAGTACTTC. Its translation is CASSLRTYEQYF. The full variable domain, completed using reference TRBV5-6 and TRBJ2-7, is DAGVTQSPTHLIKTRGQQVTLRCSPKSGHDTVSWYQQALGQGPQFIFQYYEEEERQRGNFPDRFSGHQFPNYSSELNVNALLLGDSALYLCASSLRTYEQYFGPGTRLTVT.

This clone was recorded a few times. The chain recombines TRBV15 with TRBJ2-1, with D possibly TRBD1 on 6 matching bases. CDR1 and CDR2 (germline): LNHNV, YYDKDF (reference sequence). This CDR3 region has 12 residues. V was cut by 1 base and J by 9 bases, with 7 bases left in between. CDR3 DNA sequence: TGTGCCACCAGCAGAGGAGGGGGTGAGCAGTTCTTC. Translated, it gives CATSRGGGEQFF.

The chain combines TRBV5-6 with TRBJ1-5; D is ambiguous. V was shortened by 2 bases and J by 5 bases, with 14 bases between the two germline ends. Germline values: CDR1 SGHDT, CDR2 YYEEEE. The CDR3 consists of 15 residues. In DNA form, the CDR3 reads TGTGCCAGCAGCTTCGGCCCTCCGGCGGATCAGCCCCAGCATTTT. Translated: CASSFGPPADQPQHF.